This TCR beta chain was recovered during a study of blood T cell repertoires in COVID-19 (dated by TCRdb to the early 2020s). Background for the entire study: Samples covering the acute and convalescent phases of COVID-19 were provided by collaborators in the United States, Italy and Spain. The prospective study material was composed of cDNA or gDNA derived from T cells, B-cell-depleted T cells, or PBMCs. Deeply sampled blood TCRbeta repertoires from subjects exposed to, actively infected with, or recovered from COVID-19 were included in the dataset. The repertoires were made available in a free public database intended to serve as a resource for research on the immune response to SARS-CoV-2. Samples were obtained from the ongoing ImmuneRACE study (first 160 participants) and from 1,200 or so subjects provided by 6 global collaborators. Sample metadata almost always included a de-identified subject ID, COVID-19 status, age in years and sex. Where HLA class I and class II types were available, the types were taken from metadata supplied by the sample provider, not from assay-based typing.

Whole blood was collected in K2EDTA tubes by collaborating institutions according to the institutions' own protocols. For TCRbeta analysis, collaborator samples were shipped as frozen whole blood, as isolated PBMCs, or as DNA extracted from either sample type. Here is what the overall study found, with its caveats: Clinical and demographic metadata were provided uncurated, with the amount varying by source and participant.

In regard to this clone: The antigen it recognizes is unknown. No much larger clonotype is one base removed from it; base qualities were not supplied.

The CDR3 has 14 amino acids, counting the end cysteine and phenylalanine. This entry keeps only the CDR3 DNA: 42 bases, framed from base 1. Trimming leaves V shorter by 5 bases and J shorter by 7 bases, with the junction holding 5 bases beyond the gene matches. Based on the germline V gene, the CDR1 and CDR2 sequences are MNHEY and SVGAGI. TCRbeta CDR3 regions were amplified from genomic DNA using the immunoSEQ Assay, a bias-controlled multiplex PCR. As for the original processing: Nucleated cell counts per sample were estimated from amplification of reference gene primers within the assay. To quantify the absolute abundance of each unique TCRbeta CDR3 rearrangement, sequence reads were collapsed and filtered. For each sample, productive Simpson clonality was calculated as the square root of Simpson's diversity index across productive rearrangements. TCRdb holds this immuneACCESS table with in-frame rearrangements only. Some clones are missing; in checked studies, unresolved V genes explain under half, and the rest has no known cause. That table gives V, J and clone size, and the DNA gave D and trimming. This sample holds about 36,000 clones; approximately 91% were observed only once. Around 2.5% of the sample goes to the ten largest clones.

The sample consisted of peripheral blood. The sequence was obtained from a human donor in a cohort sampled during active COVID-19. The V gene is TRBV6-5 and the J gene is TRBJ1-6; 7 central bases correspond to TRBD1. For the CDR3, the sequence is CASSRTGKNSPLHF. The sequence in DNA is TGTGCCAGCAGTAGGACAGGCAAAAATTCACCCCTCCACTTT.